This section outlines one TCR beta chain sequence together with its context. The CDR3 is 16 residues long. Germline CDR1 is SGHKS and CDR2 is YYEKEE (reference sequence). V shed 0 bases, J shed 0 bases, and the junction held 4 bases outside the gene matches. Sequencing was performed with immunoSEQ multiplex PCR; in TCRdb, only in-frame clones are kept and a portion is missing. Here the sample spans around 80,000 clones, about 98% being singletons. These data belong to a study of technical replicates of blood from a handful of donors. The chain couples TRBV5-5 to TRBJ2-3; TRBD1 agrees at 7 bases. The origin of this receptor is a human donor in good health. The sample taken for sequencing was T cells isolated from PBMCs. CDR3 sequence (DNA): TGTGCCAGCAGCTTGGAGGGGACAGAAAGCACAGATACGCAGTATTTT. It specifies CASSLEGTESTDTQYF.